The clone carrying this T cell receptor (beta chain) was seen many times. Its specificity is not known. Sample barcodes were added at both library ends during cDNA synthesis. One entry per CDR3 protein results from TCRdb running MiXCR on the 5' RACE reads. The profile covers hundreds of thousands of distinct CDR3 sequences, with roughly 27% appearing a single time and approximately 6.6% taken by the ten largest. This specimen comes from a study of identical twins' blood T cells. The study, taken as a whole, reports: Abundant TCRbeta CDR3s overlapped more between twins than with unrelated donors. Shared environment remains a possible cause of twin similarity. Twins reportedly had markedly more similar V usage than unrelated donors, even among out-of-frame TCRbeta clonotypes.

This TCR was recovered from a woman aged 18-49 years in good health. Material for sequencing was PBMCs.

The CDR3 region is CASSYSTWGTGSMQYF. The DNA for the CDR3 is TGTGCCAGCAGTTACTCGACTTGGGGGACCGGGAGTATGCAGTATTTT. The V call is TRBV6-6, the J call TRBJ2-3; a possible D gene is TRBD2 (6 bases). V gave up 0 bases and J gave up 11 bases, with 21 bases separating them. Germline values: CDR1 MNHNY, CDR2 SVGAGI (reference sequence). The length of the CDR3 is 16 residues.